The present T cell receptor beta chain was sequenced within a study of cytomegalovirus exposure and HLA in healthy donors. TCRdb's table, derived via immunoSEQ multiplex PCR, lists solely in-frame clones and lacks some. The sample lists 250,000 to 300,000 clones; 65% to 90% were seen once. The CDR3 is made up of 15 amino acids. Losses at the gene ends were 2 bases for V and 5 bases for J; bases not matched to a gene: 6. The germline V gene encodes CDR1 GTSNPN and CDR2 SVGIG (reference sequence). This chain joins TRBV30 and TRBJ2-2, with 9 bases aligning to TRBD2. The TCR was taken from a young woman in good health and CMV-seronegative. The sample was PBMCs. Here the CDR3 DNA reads TGTGCCTGGAGTCATAAAGCGGGAGGAACCGGGGAGCTGTTTTTT. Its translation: CAWSHKAGGTGELFF.